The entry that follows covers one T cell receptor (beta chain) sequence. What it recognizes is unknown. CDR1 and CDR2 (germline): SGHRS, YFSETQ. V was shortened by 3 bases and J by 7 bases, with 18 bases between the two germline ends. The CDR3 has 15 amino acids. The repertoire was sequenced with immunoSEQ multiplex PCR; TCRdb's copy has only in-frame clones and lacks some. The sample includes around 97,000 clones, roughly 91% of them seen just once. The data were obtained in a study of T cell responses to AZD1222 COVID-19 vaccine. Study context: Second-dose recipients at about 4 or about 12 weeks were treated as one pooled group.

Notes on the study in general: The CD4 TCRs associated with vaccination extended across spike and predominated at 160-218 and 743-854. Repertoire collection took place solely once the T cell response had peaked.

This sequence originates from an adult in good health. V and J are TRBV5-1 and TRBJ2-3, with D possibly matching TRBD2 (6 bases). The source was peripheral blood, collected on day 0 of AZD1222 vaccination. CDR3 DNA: TGCGCCAGCAGCTCTAACGGGGGTGGTGAAAATACGCAGTATTTT. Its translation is CASSSNGGGENTQYF.